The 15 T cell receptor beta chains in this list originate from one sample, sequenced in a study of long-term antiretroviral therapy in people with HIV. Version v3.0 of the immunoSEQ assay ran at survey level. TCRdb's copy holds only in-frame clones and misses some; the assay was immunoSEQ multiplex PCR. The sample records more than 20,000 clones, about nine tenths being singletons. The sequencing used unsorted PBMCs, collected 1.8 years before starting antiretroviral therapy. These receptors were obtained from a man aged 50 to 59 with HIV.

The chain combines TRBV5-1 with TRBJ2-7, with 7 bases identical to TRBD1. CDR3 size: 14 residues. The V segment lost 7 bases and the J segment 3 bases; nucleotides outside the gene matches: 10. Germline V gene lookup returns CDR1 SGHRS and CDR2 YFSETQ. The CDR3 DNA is TGCGCCAGCGCGGGCGGAGGACAGGACTACGAGCAGTACTTC. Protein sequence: CASAGGGQDYEQYF.

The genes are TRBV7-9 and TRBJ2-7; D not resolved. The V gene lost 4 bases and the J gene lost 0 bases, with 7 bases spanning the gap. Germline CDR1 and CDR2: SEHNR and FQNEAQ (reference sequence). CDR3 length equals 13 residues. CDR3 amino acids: CASSSQTSYEQYF. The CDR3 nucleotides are TGTGCCAGCAGCTCCCAGACCTCCTACGAGCAGTACTTC.

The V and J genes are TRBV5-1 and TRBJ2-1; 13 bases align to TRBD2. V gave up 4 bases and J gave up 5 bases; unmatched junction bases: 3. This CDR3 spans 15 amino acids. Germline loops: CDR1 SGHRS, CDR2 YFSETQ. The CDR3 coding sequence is TGCGCCAGCAGCGGACTAGCGGGGGAGAACAATGAGCAGTTCTTC. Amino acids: CASSGLAGENNEQFF.

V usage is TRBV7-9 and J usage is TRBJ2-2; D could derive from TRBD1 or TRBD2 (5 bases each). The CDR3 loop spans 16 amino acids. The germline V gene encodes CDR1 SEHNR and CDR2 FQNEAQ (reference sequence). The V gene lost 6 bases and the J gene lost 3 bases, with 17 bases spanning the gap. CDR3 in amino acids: CASSPRRGADTGELFF. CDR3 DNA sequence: TGTGCCAGCAGTCCACGCAGAGGGGCTGACACCGGGGAGCTGTTTTTT.

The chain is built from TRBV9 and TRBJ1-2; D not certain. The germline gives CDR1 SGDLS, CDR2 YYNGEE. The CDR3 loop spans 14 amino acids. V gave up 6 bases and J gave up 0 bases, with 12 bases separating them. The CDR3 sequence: CASNNNGANYGYTF. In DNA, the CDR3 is TGTGCCAGCAATAACAATGGGGCTAACTATGGCTACACCTTC.

The CDR3 loop reads CASSGVSRGYNEQFF. Written as DNA, the CDR3 is TGCGCCAGCAGTGGGGTATCGAGGGGCTACAATGAGCAGTTCTTC. The chain joins TRBV10-1 to TRBJ2-1, with D perhaps being TRBD1 or TRBD2 (5 bases each). CDR3 length: 15 amino acids. Trimming removed 4 bases from V and 3 bases from J, with 13 bases in between. Germline CDR1 reads WNHNN; CDR2 reads SYGVQD (reference sequence).

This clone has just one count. CDR3 sequence reads: CASSQGQANYEQYF. The CDR3 region has the DNA TGCGCCAGCAGCCAGGGACAGGCGAACTACGAGCAGTACTTC. The chain recombines TRBV4-1 with TRBJ2-7; 8 bases align to TRBD1. CDR1 and CDR2 from the germline V gene are MGHRA and YSYEKL. The V and J ends lost 3 bases and 3 bases, in that order; junction bases with no gene match: 4. This CDR3 is 14 amino acids long.

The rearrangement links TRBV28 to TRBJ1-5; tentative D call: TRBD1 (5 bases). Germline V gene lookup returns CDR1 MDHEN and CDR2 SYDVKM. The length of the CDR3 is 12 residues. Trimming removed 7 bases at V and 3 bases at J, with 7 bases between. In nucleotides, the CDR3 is TGTGCCAGCACAGGGACCAATCAGCCCCAGCATTTT. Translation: CASTGTNQPQHF.

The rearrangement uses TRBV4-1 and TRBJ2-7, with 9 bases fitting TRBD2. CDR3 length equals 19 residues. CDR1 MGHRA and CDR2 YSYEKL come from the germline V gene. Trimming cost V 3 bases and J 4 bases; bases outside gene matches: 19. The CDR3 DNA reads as TGCGCCAGCAGCCACGCATTACCCCGTTTAGCGGGGGACCTGTACGAGCAGTACTTC. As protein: CASSHALPRLAGDLYEQYF.

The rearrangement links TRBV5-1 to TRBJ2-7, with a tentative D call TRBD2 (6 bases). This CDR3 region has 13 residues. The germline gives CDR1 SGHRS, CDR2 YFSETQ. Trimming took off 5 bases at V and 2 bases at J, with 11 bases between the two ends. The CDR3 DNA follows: TGCGCCAGCAGTTCGGGGGTAACCTACGAGCAGTACTTC. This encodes CASSSGVTYEQYF.

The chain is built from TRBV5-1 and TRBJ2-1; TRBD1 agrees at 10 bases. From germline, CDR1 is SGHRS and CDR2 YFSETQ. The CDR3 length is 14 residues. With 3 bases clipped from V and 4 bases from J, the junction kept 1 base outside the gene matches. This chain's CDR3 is CASSSGQGYNEQFF. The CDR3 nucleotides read TGCGCCAGCAGCTCGGGACAGGGGTACAATGAGCAGTTCTTC.

CDR3 bases: TGTGCCAGCAGCTTCGGACAGGGGCTCGGGGAGCTGTTTTTT. Amino acids: CASSFGQGLGELFF. V usage is TRBV7-3 and J usage is TRBJ2-2, with TRBD1 identical over 9 bases. This CDR3 is 14 amino acids long. Germline loops: CDR1 SGHTA, CDR2 FQGTGA. J lost 7 bases, V lost 3 bases, and 3 bases had no gene match.

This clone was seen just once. CDR3 region: CASSLLGKYEQYF. The CDR3 bases are TGTGCCAGCAGCTTGCTAGGGAAATACGAGCAGTACTTC. The J gene is TRBJ2-7, the V gene TRBV7-9; D gene unclear. The CDR3 covers 13 residues. V was trimmed by 3 bases and J by 4 bases, leaving 10 bases between them. The germline V gene has CDR1 SEHNR and CDR2 FQNEAQ (reference sequence).

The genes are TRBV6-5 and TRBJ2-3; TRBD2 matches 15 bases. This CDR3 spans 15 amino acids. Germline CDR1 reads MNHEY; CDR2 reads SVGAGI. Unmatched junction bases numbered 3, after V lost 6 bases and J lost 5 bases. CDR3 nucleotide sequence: TGTGCCAGCAGACCGGGACTAGCGGGGGGAGATACGCAGTATTTT. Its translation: CASRPGLAGGDTQYF.

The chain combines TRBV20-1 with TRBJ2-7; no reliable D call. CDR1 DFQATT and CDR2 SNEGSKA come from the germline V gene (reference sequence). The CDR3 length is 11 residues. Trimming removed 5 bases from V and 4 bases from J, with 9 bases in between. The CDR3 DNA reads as TGCAGTGCTCCAGGCCGGTACGAGCAGTACTTC. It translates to CSAPGRYEQYF.